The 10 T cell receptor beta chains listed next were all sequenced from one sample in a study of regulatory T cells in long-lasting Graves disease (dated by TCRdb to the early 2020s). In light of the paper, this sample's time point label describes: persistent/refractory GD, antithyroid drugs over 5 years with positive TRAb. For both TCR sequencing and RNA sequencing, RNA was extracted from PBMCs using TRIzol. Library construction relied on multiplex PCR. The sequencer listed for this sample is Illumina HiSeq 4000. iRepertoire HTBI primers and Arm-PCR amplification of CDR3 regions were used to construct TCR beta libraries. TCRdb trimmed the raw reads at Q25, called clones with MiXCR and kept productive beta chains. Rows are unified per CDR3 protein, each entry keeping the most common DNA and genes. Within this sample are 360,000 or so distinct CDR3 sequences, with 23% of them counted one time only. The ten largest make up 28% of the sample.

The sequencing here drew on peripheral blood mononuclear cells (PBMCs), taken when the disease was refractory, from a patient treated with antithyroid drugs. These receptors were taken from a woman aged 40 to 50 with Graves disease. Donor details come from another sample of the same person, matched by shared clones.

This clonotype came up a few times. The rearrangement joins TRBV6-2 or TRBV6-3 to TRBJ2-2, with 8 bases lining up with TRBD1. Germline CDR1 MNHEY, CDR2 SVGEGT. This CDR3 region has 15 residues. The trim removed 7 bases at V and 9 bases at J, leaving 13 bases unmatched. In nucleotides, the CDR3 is TGTGCCAGCAAGGACCCCGCCAGGGGGCCCCGGGAGCTGTTTTTT. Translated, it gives CASKDPARGPRELFF.

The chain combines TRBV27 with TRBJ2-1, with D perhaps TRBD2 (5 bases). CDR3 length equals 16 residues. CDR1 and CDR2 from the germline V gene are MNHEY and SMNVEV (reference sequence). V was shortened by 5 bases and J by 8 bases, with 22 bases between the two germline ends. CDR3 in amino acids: CASSRAVIPYRDEQFF. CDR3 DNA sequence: TGTGCCAGCAGTAGAGCGGTTATCCCCTATCGGGATGAGCAGTTCTTC.

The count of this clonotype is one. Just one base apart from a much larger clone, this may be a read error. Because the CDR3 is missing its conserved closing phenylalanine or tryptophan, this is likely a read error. In DNA, the CDR3 is TGTGCCAGCAGTCCCCCTCCACAGGGCTTCACTGAAGCTTTCTCT. Translated: CASSPPPQGFTEAFS. The J gene is TRBJ1-1, the V gene TRBV27, with D possibly being TRBD1 (6 bases). The germline V gene encodes CDR1 MNHEY and CDR2 SMNVEV (reference sequence). V gave up 5 bases and J gave up 4 bases, with 17 bases separating them. This CDR3 is built from 15 residues.

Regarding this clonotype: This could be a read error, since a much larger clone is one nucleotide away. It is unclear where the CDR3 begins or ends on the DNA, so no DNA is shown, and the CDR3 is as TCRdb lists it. The CDR3 loop is CASSEVAGGAYEQHF. The rearrangement links TRBV2 to TRBJ2-7; the D call TRBD1 from the table was never checked on the DNA. From its first to its last residue, the CDR3 has 15 amino acids. Germline V lookup: CDR1 SNHLY, CDR2 FYNNEI.

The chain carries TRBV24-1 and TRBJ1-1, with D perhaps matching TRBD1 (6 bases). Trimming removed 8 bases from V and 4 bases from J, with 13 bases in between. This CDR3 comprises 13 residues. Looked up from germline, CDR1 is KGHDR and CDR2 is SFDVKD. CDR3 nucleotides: TGTGCCACCATCTTCGACAGGTTCACTGAAGCTTTCTTT. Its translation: CATIFDRFTEAFF.

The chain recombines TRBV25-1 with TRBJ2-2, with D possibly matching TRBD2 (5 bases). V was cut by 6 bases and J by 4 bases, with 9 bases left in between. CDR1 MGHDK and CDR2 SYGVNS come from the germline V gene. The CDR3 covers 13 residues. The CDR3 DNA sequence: TGTGCCAGCAGAACACTAGTCACCGGGGAGCTGTTTTTT. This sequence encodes CASRTLVTGELFF.

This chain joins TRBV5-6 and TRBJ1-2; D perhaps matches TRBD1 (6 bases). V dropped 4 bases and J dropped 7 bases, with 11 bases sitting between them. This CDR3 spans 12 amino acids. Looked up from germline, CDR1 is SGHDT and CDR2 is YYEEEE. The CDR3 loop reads CASSLGGLGYTF. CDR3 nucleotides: TGTGCCAGCAGCCTGGGGGGCCTTGGCTACACCTTC. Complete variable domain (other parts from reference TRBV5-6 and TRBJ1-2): DAGVTQSPTHLIKTRGQQVTLRCSPKSGHDTVSWYQQALGQGPQFIFQYYEEEERQRGNFPDRFSGHQFPNYSSELNVNALLLGDSALYLCASSLGGLGYTFGSGTRLTVV.

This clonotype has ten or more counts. CDR3 bases: TGTGCCAGCAGCAAAGCGGGCCCCTACGAGCAGTACTTC. It is translated as CASSKAGPYEQYF. This rearrangement joins TRBV7-2 to TRBJ2-7; D perhaps matches TRBD2 (6 bases). In germline, CDR1 is SGHTA, CDR2 FQGNSA. V was pared by 5 bases and J by 2 bases, with 10 bases between. CDR3 length: 13 residues.

The CDR3: CASSLGIASYEQYF. The CDR3 nucleotides are TGTGCCAGCAGCTTAGGGATCGCCTCCTACGAGCAGTACTTC. The chain carries TRBV7-3 and TRBJ2-7; no clear D. Trimming stripped 2 bases from V and 0 bases from J, with 8 bases between. This CDR3 is built from 14 residues. Germline V CDR1 and CDR2: SGHTA, FQGTGA.

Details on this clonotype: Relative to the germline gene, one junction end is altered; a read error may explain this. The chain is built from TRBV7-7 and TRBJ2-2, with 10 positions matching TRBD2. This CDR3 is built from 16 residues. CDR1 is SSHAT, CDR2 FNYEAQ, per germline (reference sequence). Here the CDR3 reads CASSLAPSGSTGELFF. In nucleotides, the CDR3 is TGTGCTAGCAGCTTAGCCCCTAGCGGGAGCACCGGGGAGCTGTTTTTT.